The rows below give T cell receptor beta chains drawn from one sample of a study of blood T cell repertoires in COVID-19. Profiling relied on immunoSEQ multiplex PCR, and the TCRdb table lists in-frame clones only, not all of them. Among almost 100,000 clones listed, about 89% were seen once. The sample consisted of peripheral blood. The receptors derive from a man aged 50 to 60 with acute or convalescent COVID-19. Each CDR3 is given with its conserved first and last residue. D genes are given only for firm matches. Where a row states a size, it is once, few, many or the class of an expanded clone; other rows omit it.

clone_size j_call v_call d_call cdr3_length cdr3_nt cdr3_aa
once TRBJ2-3 TRBV5-1 - 16 TGCGCCAGCAGCGCCCAGGGGGGTAGTAGCACAGATACGCAGTATTTT CASSAQGGSSTDTQYF
- TRBJ2-7 TRBV27 TRBD1 15 TGTGCCAGCAGCGATTCCGGACAGGGCTCCTACGAGCAGTACTTC CASSDSGQGSYEQYF
- TRBJ1-4 TRBV11-3 TRBD1 14 TGTGCCAGCAGACTTCGGACAGGGCCTGAAAAACTGTTTTTT CASRLRTGPEKLFF
- TRBJ1-1 TRBV30 - 13 TGTGCCTGGAGTAGAGGATGGGACACTGAAGCTTTCTTT CAWSRGWDTEAFF
- TRBJ1-2 TRBV5-6 - 15 TGTGCCAGCAGCTTGAGTGGGAGCCCTAACTATGGCTACACCTTC CASSLSGSPNYGYTF
- TRBJ1-2 TRBV6-5 TRBD1 14 TGTGCCAGCACCTGGCGGGACAGGGGGCATGGCTACACCTTC CASTWRDRGHGYTF
- TRBJ1-5 TRBV5-4 - 13 TGTGCCAGCAGCTATGACTGGGATCAGCCCCAGCATTTT CASSYDWDQPQHF
- TRBJ2-3 TRBV5-1 TRBD2 17 TGCGCCAGCAGCTTGGCCTCTAGCGGGCTTACCACAGATACGCAGTATTTT CASSLASSGLTTDTQYF
- TRBJ2-6 TRBV2 - 16 TGTGCCAGCAGTAGAACTGCACTCTCTGGGGCCAACGTCCTGACTTTC CASSRTALSGANVLTF
- TRBJ1-1 TRBV19 TRBD1 14 TGTGCCAGTAGCAGAGGACAGGGCGGCACTGAAGCTTTCTTT CASSRGQGGTEAFF
- TRBJ2-5 TRBV7-2 - 14 TGTGCCAGCAGCGCGACTAGGGGATGGGAGACCCAGTACTTC CASSATRGWETQYF
- TRBJ2-1 TRBV7-2 - 13 TGTGCCAGCAGCTTATTCAGGGACAATGAGCAGTTCTTC CASSLFRDNEQFF
- TRBJ2-5 TRBV27 TRBD1 13 TGTGCCAGCAGTCCGGACAGGTGGAGCACCCAGTACTTC CASSPDRWSTQYF
- TRBJ1-2 TRBV5-1 - 13 TGCGCCAGCAGCTTGAACGGCCCGGGTGGCTACACCTTC CASSLNGPGGYTF
- TRBJ1-1 TRBV6-5 TRBD1 13 TGTGCCAGCAGTTACACAGGGGCGCCAGAAGCTTTCTTT CASSYTGAPEAFF
- TRBJ1-6 TRBV6-6 TRBD1 16 TGTGCCAGCAGCGCTACGTTCGGACAGGGAGGTTCACCCCTCCACTTT CASSATFGQGGSPLHF
- TRBJ2-5 TRBV4-1 TRBD1 16 TGCGCCAGCAGCCCTTCGAGGACAGGGATTGTCAAGACCCAGTACTTC CASSPSRTGIVKTQYF
- TRBJ1-4 TRBV6-5 TRBD1 15 TGTGCCAGCAGCGGCGGACAGGCAACTAATGAAAAACTGTTTTTT CASSGGQATNEKLFF
- TRBJ1-6 TRBV7-8 - 15 TGTGCCAGCAGCACGGGTCCTTCCTATAATTCACCCCTCCACTTT CASSTGPSYNSPLHF
few TRBJ1-2 TRBV5-1 - 15 TGCGCCAGCAGCTTTTCCCCCCAGCCTACTATCGGCTACACCTTC CASSFSPQPTIGYTF
- TRBJ2-2 TRBV4-1 TRBD2 18 TGCGCCAGCAGCCAAGTAGGTAGCGGGAGGGCCGGAACCGGGGAGCTGTTTTTT CASSQVGSGRAGTGELFF
- TRBJ2-7 TRBV29-1 - 16 TGCAGCGTGGGTTATTGGACAGTGGGGAGAGGCTACGAGCAGTACTTC CSVGYWTVGRGYEQYF
- TRBJ2-7 TRBV19 TRBD2 15 TGTGCCAGTAGTACGCCCGGGGGGAACTCGTACGAGCAGTACTTC CASSTPGGNSYEQYF
- TRBJ2-3 TRBV14 - 14 TGTGCCAGCAGCCAACATCAGGGCGCAGATACGCAGTATTTT CASSQHQGADTQYF
- TRBJ1-4 TRBV27 TRBD1 15 TGTGCCAGCAGTTTATTGAGGGACAGAGAGGAAAAACTGTTTTTT CASSLLRDREEKLFF
- TRBJ2-7 TRBV20-1 - 11 TGCAGTGCCTCGGGGGTAGGAGAGCAGTACTTC CSASGVGEQYF
- TRBJ2-1 TRBV11-3 - 15 TGTGCCAGCAGCCCCGCTGCAGTAGTAACGGGTGAGCAGTTCTTC CASSPAAVVTGEQFF
few TRBJ2-7 TRBV28 TRBD2 15 TGTGCCAGCAGTTCTCCCGGGACTACTTACTACGAGCAGTACTTC CASSSPGTTYYEQYF
- TRBJ1-1 TRBV5-1 - 14 TGCGCCAGCAGCGCCAGACAGGAGAACACTGAAGCTTTCTTT CASSARQENTEAFF
few TRBJ1-1 TRBV5-1 - 15 TGCGCCAGCAGCCCCCCGGCGGGCAGGGGAGCTGAAGCTTTCTTT CASSPPAGRGAEAFF
- TRBJ2-1 TRBV18 TRBD1 16 TGTGCCAGCTCACCACTCGATCGGACAGGGGCGAATGAGCAGTTCTTC CASSPLDRTGANEQFF
- TRBJ2-3 TRBV6-5 TRBD2 15 TGTGCCAGCAGTTCGGTAGCGGGAGCAGGCGATACGCAGTATTTT CASSSVAGAGDTQYF
- TRBJ2-7 TRBV3-1/TRBV3-2 - 13 TGTGCCAGCAGCCAACAGGGCCCGGACGAGCAGTACTTC CASSQQGPDEQYF
once TRBJ2-2 TRBV2 TRBD2 16 TGTGCCAGCAGTGGGCTAGCGGGAGCCGACACCGGGGAGCTGTTTTTT CASSGLAGADTGELFF
once TRBJ1-3 TRBV4-1 TRBD1 20 TGCGCCAGCAGCCTTTTAGCGACAGGGGTGCCGTGGGAAACTGGAAACACCATATATTTT CASSLLATGVPWETGNTIYF
- TRBJ2-7 TRBV4-1 TRBD2 21 TGCGCCAGCAGCCAAGAGAGGTTGGGTAGCGGGTCGTCCGAAAACCGCTACGAGCAGTACTTC CASSQERLGSGSSENRYEQYF
- TRBJ2-1 TRBV9 - 16 TGTGCCAGCAGCAGGTTCCTTGGCGGGGCGAACAATGAGCAGTTCTTC CASSRFLGGANNEQFF
- TRBJ2-6 TRBV18 - 16 TGTGCCAGCTCACCATCATGGGCCTCTGGGGCCAACGTCCTGACTTTC CASSPSWASGANVLTF
- TRBJ2-1 TRBV7-7 TRBD2 14 TGTGCCAGCAGCCCGGGGACTAGTAACAATGAGCAGTTCTTC CASSPGTSNNEQFF
- TRBJ1-1 TRBV7-9 TRBD1 14 TGTGCCAGCAGACCTAGACAGGGTTACACTGAAGCTTTCTTT CASRPRQGYTEAFF
- TRBJ1-2 TRBV12-3/TRBV12-4 TRBD1 13 TGTGCCAGCAGGGCAGGGGGGAACTATGGCTACACCTTC CASRAGGNYGYTF
- TRBJ1-1 TRBV3-1/TRBV3-2 - 17 TGTGCCAGCAGTCAGAGGAGTATTGGTTATATGAACACTGAAGCTTTCTTT CASSQRSIGYMNTEAFF
few TRBJ2-7 TRBV27 TRBD1 15 TGTGCCAGCAGCCCATCGGGACAGCCCACCGGTGAGCAGTACTTC CASSPSGQPTGEQYF
few TRBJ1-2 TRBV27 - 13 TGTGCCAGCAGTCGCAGGGGAGGGGATGGCTACACCTTC CASSRRGGDGYTF
- TRBJ1-1 TRBV6-2/TRBV6-3 - 14 TGTGCCAGCAGTTATGGAGGGATGAACACTGAAGCTTTCTTT CASSYGGMNTEAFF
once TRBJ2-7 TRBV6-5 TRBD2 14 TGTGCCAGCAGTTCTCGGGAGGGCCGCTACGAGCAGTACTTC CASSSREGRYEQYF
- TRBJ2-1 TRBV7-8 TRBD2 15 TGTGCCAGCAGCGTACTAGCGGGAGGGGGCAATGAGCAGTTCTTC CASSVLAGGGNEQFF
few TRBJ2-2 TRBV5-6 - 15 TGTGCCAGCAGCCCACGAAGGGGAAACACCGGGGAGCTGTTTTTT CASSPRRGNTGELFF
- TRBJ2-1 TRBV24-1 - 16 TGTGCCACCAGTGATTCGTCGAGCGCGACCGTCGATGAGCAGTTCTTC CATSDSSSATVDEQFF
- TRBJ2-2 TRBV5-1 TRBD2 20 TGCGCCAGCAGCCCATCAGAAAGTAGACTAGCGGGGCAGAACACCGGGGAGCTGTTTTTT CASSPSESRLAGQNTGELFF
- TRBJ2-7 TRBV11-3 TRBD1 16 TGTGCCAGCAGCCTTTACGGGGCACAGGGGCCCTACGAGCAGTACTTC CASSLYGAQGPYEQYF
- TRBJ2-7 TRBV10-3 TRBD1 17 TGTGCCATCAGTGGACCGACCGGGACAGGGCTCTTTTACGAGCAGTACTTC CAISGPTGTGLFYEQYF
- TRBJ2-6 TRBV6-1 TRBD1 18 TGTGCCAGCAGTGACCCCGGGACAGAAGTCACTGGGGCCAACGTCCTGACTTTC CASSDPGTEVTGANVLTF